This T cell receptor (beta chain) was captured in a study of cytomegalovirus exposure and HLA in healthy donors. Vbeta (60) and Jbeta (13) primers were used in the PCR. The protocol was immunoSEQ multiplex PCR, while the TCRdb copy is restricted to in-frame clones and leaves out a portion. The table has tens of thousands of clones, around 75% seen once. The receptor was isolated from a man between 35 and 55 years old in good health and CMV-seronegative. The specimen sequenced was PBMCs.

The CDR3 region is CASSSPGQGYNEQFF. For the CDR3, the DNA is TGTGCCAGCAGTTCCCCGGGACAGGGATACAATGAGCAGTTCTTC. The rearrangement links TRBV28 to TRBJ2-1; TRBD1 aligns across 9 bases. V dropped 4 bases and J dropped 4; count of bases not matched to a gene: 5. From germline, CDR1 is MDHEN and CDR2 SYDVKM. The length of the CDR3 is 15 residues.